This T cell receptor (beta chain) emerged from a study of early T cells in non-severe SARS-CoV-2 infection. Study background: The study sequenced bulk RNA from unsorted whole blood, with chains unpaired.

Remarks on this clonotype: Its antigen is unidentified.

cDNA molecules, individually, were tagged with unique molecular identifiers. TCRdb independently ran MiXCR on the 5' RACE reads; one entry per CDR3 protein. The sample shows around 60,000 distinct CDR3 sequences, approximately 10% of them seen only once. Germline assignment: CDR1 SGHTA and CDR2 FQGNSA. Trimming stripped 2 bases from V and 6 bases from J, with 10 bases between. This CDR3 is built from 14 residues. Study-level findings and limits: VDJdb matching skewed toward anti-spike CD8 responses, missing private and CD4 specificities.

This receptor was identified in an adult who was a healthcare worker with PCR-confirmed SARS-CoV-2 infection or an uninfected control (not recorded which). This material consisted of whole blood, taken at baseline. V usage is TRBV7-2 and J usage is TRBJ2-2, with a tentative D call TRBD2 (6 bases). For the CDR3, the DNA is TGTGCCAGCAGCTTAATGGGAGGCGCCGGGGAGCTGTTTTTT. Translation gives CASSLMGGAGELFF.